These 21 T cell receptor beta chains share one sample of origin, sequenced in a study of cytomegalovirus exposure and HLA in healthy donors. Researchers ran the PCR with 60 Vbeta and 13 Jbeta primers. Clones were sequenced by immunoSEQ multiplex PCR, and TCRdb holds only the in-frame ones, with some missing. The sample is made up of roughly 90,000 clones, and the top ten hold just over 15% of it. The sequencing input was PBMCs. These receptors all stem from a man aged 45-65 years in good health and CMV-seropositive.

The V gene is TRBV11-3, the J gene TRBJ2-7; TRBD2 aligns across 8 bases. CDR3 length: 15 residues. The germline V gene has CDR1 SGHNT and CDR2 YENEEA. V trimming: 5 bases; J trimming: 0 bases; junction bases outside the gene matches: 6. This chain's CDR3 is CASSQRLAFSYEQYF. In nucleotides, the CDR3 is TGTGCCAGCAGCCAGCGACTAGCGTTCTCCTACGAGCAGTACTTC.

The chain links TRBV5-1 to TRBJ2-7, with D possibly being TRBD1 (6 bases). CDR1 and CDR2 (germline): SGHRS, YFSETQ. CDR3 length: 14 residues. Trimming took 3 bases from V and 3 from J, leaving 13 bases between them. The CDR3 sequence: CASSSSTDSYEQYF. The CDR3 DNA reads as TGCGCCAGCAGCTCATCTACGGACAGCTACGAGCAGTACTTC.

This chain links TRBV28 with TRBJ1-2; 12 bases align to TRBD1. After removal of 6 bases from V and 3 bases from J, the junction contained 2 bases not matched to a gene. Per the germline V gene, CDR1 is MDHEN and CDR2 is SYDVKM. The CDR3 is made up of 14 amino acids. CDR3 region: CASRGQGAYYGYTF. CDR3 coding DNA: TGTGCCAGCAGGGGACAGGGGGCATACTATGGCTACACCTTC.

The chain carries TRBV7-9 and TRBJ2-7; D not certain. Germline assignment: CDR1 SEHNR and CDR2 FQNEAQ (reference sequence). Trimming removed 1 base from V and 4 bases from J, with 8 bases in between. The CDR3 consists of 13 residues. The CDR3 is CASSLGQVYEQYF. The CDR3 nucleotides are TGTGCCAGCAGCTTAGGGCAGGTATACGAGCAGTACTTC.

The CDR3 reads CASSAPPVTSGTYNEQFF. CDR3 in DNA: TGTGCCAGCAGCGCCCCCCCCGTCACTAGCGGGACCTACAATGAGCAGTTCTTC. This rearrangement joins TRBV9 to TRBJ2-1, with 10 bases that match TRBD2. The CDR3 is made up of 18 amino acids. CDR1 is SGDLS and CDR2 is YYNGEE in the germline V gene. The V segment lost 3 bases and the J segment 2 bases; nucleotides outside the gene matches: 11.

This chain links TRBV7-9 with TRBJ2-7, with 7 bases aligning to TRBD1. The J segment lost 2 bases and the V segment lost 5 bases, leaving 6 bases of the junction unmatched. Per the germline V gene, CDR1 is SEHNR and CDR2 is FQNEAQ (reference sequence). CDR3 size: 14 residues. The DNA for the CDR3 is TGTGCCAGCAGCCGTGGGACAGAGACCTACGAGCAGTACTTC. Translation: CASSRGTETYEQYF.

The rearrangement joins TRBV18 to TRBJ2-2, with a possible D match to TRBD1 (5 bases). The germline CDR1 and CDR2 sequences are KGHSH and LQKENI. Deletions cut 4 bases from V and 6 bases from J, with 15 bases between. The CDR3 covers 15 residues. The CDR3 here is CASSLSTRAPGELFF. As DNA, the CDR3 is TGTGCCAGCTCACTATCAACCAGGGCACCCGGGGAGCTGTTTTTT.

The V call is TRBV5-1, the J call TRBJ1-3, with 9 positions matching TRBD1. The V gene's germline CDR1 is SGHRS and CDR2 YFSETQ. J lost 4 bases, V lost 3 bases, and 17 bases had no gene match. There are 19 residues in the CDR3. The CDR3, as DNA: TGCGCCAGCAGCTCAAGTCCCGGGACAGGGCTTGTGACAGGAAACACCATATATTTT. This codes for CASSSSPGTGLVTGNTIYF.

The rearrangement links TRBV5-1 to TRBJ2-7; 7 bases align to TRBD2. The germline CDR1 and CDR2 sequences are SGHRS and YFSETQ. This CDR3 comprises 16 residues. After removal of 2 bases from V and 2 bases from J, the junction contained 10 bases not matched to a gene. CDR3 sequence: CASSFVPGGSTYEQYF. As DNA, the CDR3 is TGCGCCAGCAGCTTCGTACCGGGAGGTTCTACCTACGAGCAGTACTTC.

This rearrangement joins TRBV6-5 to TRBJ1-1, with 8 bases fitting TRBD1. Germline V gene data show CDR1 as MNHEY and CDR2 as SVGAGI. The CDR3 has 12 residues. J was trimmed by 10 bases and V by 6 bases; bases with no gene match: 7. The CDR3 nucleotides are TGTGCCAGCAGCAGACAGGGGTTCGGAGCTTTCTTT. It translates to CASSRQGFGAFF.

V is TRBV30 and J is TRBJ2-7, with 11 positions matching TRBD2. Germline-derived CDR1 and CDR2 are GTSNPN and SVGIG (reference sequence). The CDR3 is 16 residues long. Trimming removed 2 bases from V and 1 base from J; junction bases left unmatched: 7. CDR3 sequence (DNA): TGTGCCTGGAGTCCCCTTAGCGGGAGGGTGTCCTACGAGCAGTACTTC. As protein: CAWSPLSGRVSYEQYF.

The V call is TRBV28, the J call TRBJ1-5; 9 bases map to TRBD1. Germline V gene lookup returns CDR1 MDHEN and CDR2 SYDVKM. V shed 1 base and J 2 bases; nucleotides not matched to a gene: 3. This CDR3 contains 16 residues. As DNA, the CDR3 is TGTGCCAGCAGTTTATACAGGGGGCCGGGCAATCAGCCCCAGCATTTT. Translating it yields CASSLYRGPGNQPQHF.

This rearrangement joins TRBV7-2 to TRBJ1-4, with TRBD1 matching over 11 bases. J was trimmed by 7 bases and V by 5 bases; bases with no gene match: 12. This CDR3 region has 17 residues. Germline assignment: CDR1 SGHTA and CDR2 FQGNSA. Here the CDR3 DNA reads TGTGCCAGCAGCCGTTGGACAGGGGGCGATTTTGGTGAAAAACTGTTTTTT. Translated: CASSRWTGGDFGEKLFF.

The chain recombines TRBV4-1 with TRBJ1-1; TRBD1 agrees at 10 bases. Losses at the gene ends were 6 bases for V and 6 bases for J; bases not matched to a gene: 10. CDR1 MGHRA and CDR2 YSYEKL come from the germline V gene. The CDR3 spans 15 residues. This CDR3 is CASRQPGQGFAEAFF. CDR3 DNA sequence: TGCGCCAGCAGACAACCGGGACAGGGGTTTGCTGAAGCTTTCTTT.

This chain uses TRBV7-2 with TRBJ1-1; 8 bases align to TRBD1. The germline CDR1 and CDR2 sequences are SGHTA and FQGNSA. The V gene end was trimmed by 6 bases and the J gene end by 3 bases; junction bases not matched to a gene: 6. This CDR3 has 14 amino acids. Here the CDR3 DNA reads TGTGCCAGCAGAAACCGGACAGGGCACACTGAAGCTTTCTTT. Its protein product is CASRNRTGHTEAFF.

The V and J genes are TRBV27 and TRBJ2-4; TRBD1 aligns across 7 bases. CDR1 is MNHEY, CDR2 SMNVEV, per germline (reference sequence). The CDR3 extends over 12 amino acids. Trimming removed 6 bases from V and 8 bases from J; junction bases left unmatched: 4. In DNA form, the CDR3 reads TGTGCCAGCAGGGGGGACAGCGACATTCAGTACTTC. The encoded protein is CASRGDSDIQYF.

This chain connects TRBV5-1 to TRBJ2-5; tentative D call: TRBD2 (5 bases). The length of the CDR3 is 15 residues. V shed 0 bases and J shed 5 bases, with 14 bases lying between them. CDR1 and CDR2 (germline): SGHRS, YFSETQ. The DNA of the CDR3 is TGCGCCAGCAGCTTGGCACTAGACCCAAGGGAGACCCAGTACTTC. Translated: CASSLALDPRETQYF.

The genes are TRBV2 and TRBJ2-3; D may be TRBD1 (5 bases). The ends were cut back, 8 bases at V and 6 bases at J, with 15 bases in the middle. Germline V gives CDR1 SNHLY, CDR2 FYNNEI. This CDR3 spans 13 amino acids. Here the CDR3 reads CASVVGPHDTQYF. CDR3 DNA sequence: TGTGCCAGCGTCGTGGGGCCACACGATACGCAGTATTTT.

The genes are TRBV10-3 and TRBJ2-1; TRBD2 agrees at 10 bases. Germline assignment: CDR1 ENHRY and CDR2 SYGVKD. CDR3 size: 14 residues. Germline trimming cut 7 bases from V and 9 bases from J; bases unmatched to any gene: 9. The CDR3 protein is CAITAGLAMGEQFF. In DNA, the CDR3 is TGTGCCATCACCGCGGGACTAGCGATGGGTGAGCAGTTCTTC.

The chain combines TRBV6-5 with TRBJ2-6, with a possible D match to TRBD1 (6 bases). Trimming pared 2 bases from V and 3 bases from J, leaving 8 bases between. Germline assignment: CDR1 MNHEY and CDR2 SVGAGI. The CDR3 has 15 amino acids. CDR3 loop: CASSYQGFGANVLTF. The CDR3 DNA is TGTGCCAGCAGTTACCAGGGGTTTGGGGCCAACGTCCTGACTTTC.

The V call is TRBV30, the J call TRBJ1-2; possibly TRBD1 for D (6 bases). Germline loops: CDR1 GTSNPN, CDR2 SVGIG (reference sequence). The CDR3 is made up of 12 amino acids. Deletions cut 1 base from V and 12 bases from J, with 15 bases between. The DNA of the CDR3 is TGTGCCTGGAGTGCAGGGGTTGCCGTCAACACCTTC. Translating gives CAWSAGVAVNTF. Using reference TRBV30 and TRBJ1-2 for the parts outside the CDR3, the full variable domain is SQTIHQWPATLVQPVGSPLSLECTVEGTSNPNLYWYRQAAGRGLQLLFYSVGIGQISSEVPQNLSASRPQDRQFILSSKKLLLSDSGFYLCAWSAGVAVNTFGSGTRLTVV.